The 25 T cell receptor beta chains below come from one sample, sequenced in a study of CD8 T cells in Susac syndrome. After extraction with the RNeasy kit, roughly 0.5 to 1 ug of the RNA was reverse transcribed using random hexamers. TCRdb re-derived calls from the immunoSEQ multiplex PCR reads in MiXCR, one entry per CDR3 protein. In the table there are about 53,000 distinct CDR3 sequences, approximately 95% of which are singletons. Sample: CD8+ T cells from PBMCs. These receptor sequences come from a human donor with Susac syndrome.

The chain couples TRBV19 to TRBJ1-5; possibly TRBD1 for D (5 bases). Between the trimmed V and J ends, which lost 4 bases and 11 bases, there was a span of 15 bases. Germline CDR1 is LNHDA and CDR2 is SQIVND (reference sequence). The CDR3 is 13 amino acids. CDR3 protein: CASSKATLGAQHF. In DNA form, the CDR3 reads TGTGCCAGTAGTAAGGCCACACTGGGGGCCCAGCATTTT.

J is TRBJ1-1 and V is TRBV12-3 or TRBV12-4, with D possibly matching TRBD1 (6 bases). CDR3 length: 14 residues. The V end was cut by 3 bases, the J end by 2 bases, with 10 bases between. This CDR3 reads CASSFGGLNTEAFF. In DNA form, the CDR3 reads TGTGCCAGCAGTTTCGGGGGGCTCAACACTGAAGCTTTCTTT.

This clonotype has a single count. The chain combines TRBV7-8 with TRBJ2-3, with 10 bases that match TRBD2. The CDR3 is 16 residues long. The junction had 12 bases not matched to a gene; V was cut back by 7 bases and J by 5 bases. Looked up from germline, CDR1 is SGHVS and CDR2 is FQNEAQ. In DNA, the CDR3 is TGTGCCAGCACCATTTACAGCGGGGGGGCCAAAGATACGCAGTATTTT. Amino acids: CASTIYSGGAKDTQYF.

The genes are TRBV29-1 and TRBJ2-3; D gene uncertain. Germline assignment: CDR1 SQVTM and CDR2 ANQGSEA. The CDR3 runs to 12 residues. V was cut by 4 bases and J by 4 bases, with 9 bases left in between. The CDR3 loop reads CSVGNSPDTQYF. The CDR3 DNA follows: TGCAGCGTTGGGAACAGTCCAGATACGCAGTATTTT.

The chain combines TRBV4-2 with TRBJ2-7; D remains ambiguous. The germline gives CDR1 LGHNA, CDR2 YNFKEQ. The length of the CDR3 is 14 residues. V was pared by 0 bases and J by 0 bases, with 6 bases between. The CDR3 sequence is CASSQEVYSYEQYF. Here the CDR3 DNA reads TGTGCCAGCAGCCAAGAGGTTTACTCCTACGAGCAGTACTTC.

V usage is TRBV13 and J usage is TRBJ2-5, with D perhaps TRBD2 (5 bases). CDR1 PRHDT and CDR2 FYEKMQ come from the germline V gene (reference sequence). The ends were cut back, 4 bases at V and 2 bases at J, with 14 bases in the middle. The CDR3 runs to 15 residues. As DNA, the CDR3 is TGTGCCAGCAGCTCTGAACCGACTAATCAAGAGACCCAGTACTTC. As protein: CASSSEPTNQETQYF.

The chain carries TRBV6-5 and TRBJ1-6; D call uncertain. The length of the CDR3 is 13 residues. CDR1 and CDR2 (germline): MNHEY, SVGAGI. V was clipped by 1 base and J by 7 bases, with 5 bases between them. In DNA form, the CDR3 reads TGTGCCAGCAGTTACTATTTAAATTCACCCCTCCACTTT. Amino acids: CASSYYLNSPLHF.

The V gene is TRBV19, the J gene TRBJ2-7; 8 nucleotides line up with TRBD1. Looked up from germline, CDR1 is LNHDA and CDR2 is SQIVND (reference sequence). V lost 3 bases, J lost 4 bases, and 5 bases stayed unmatched. CDR3 size: 14 residues. DNA for the CDR3: TGTGCCAGTAGTATCGGGACAGGACTTTACGAGCAGTACTTC. Amino acids: CASSIGTGLYEQYF.

V usage is TRBV3-1 and J usage is TRBJ1-2; weak D call: TRBD1 (5 bases). The V end lost 0 bases, the J end lost 3 bases, and 8 bases lay between the germline ends. The V gene's germline CDR1 is LGHDT and CDR2 YNNKEL (reference sequence). This CDR3 spans 14 amino acids. Here the CDR3 DNA reads TGTGCCAGCAGCCAAGATAGGGGCGACTATGGCTACACCTTC. Translated: CASSQDRGDYGYTF. Filled out from reference TRBV3-1 and TRBJ1-2, the complete variable domain reads DTAVSQTPKYLVTQMGNDKSIKCEQNLGHDTMYWYKQDSKKFLKIMFSYNNKELIINETVPNRFSPKSPDKAHLNLHINSLELGDSAVYFCASSQDRGDYGYTFGSGTRLTVV.

The rearrangement joins TRBV7-9 to TRBJ2-7, with D unclear. The length of the CDR3 is 12 residues. V gave up 7 bases and J gave up 2 bases, with 9 bases separating them. Germline loops: CDR1 SEHNR, CDR2 FQNEAQ (reference sequence). CDR3 DNA sequence: TGTGCCAGCACCGATGGTCCCTACGAGCAGTACTTC. It translates to CASTDGPYEQYF.

The chain employs TRBV25-1 and TRBJ2-5; 12 bases are shared with TRBD2. V dropped 1 base and J dropped 3; count of bases not matched to a gene: 9. The CDR3 extends over 18 amino acids. The germline CDR1 and CDR2 sequences are MGHDK and SYGVNS. CDR3 in amino acids: CASSELLASGGAEETQYF. The CDR3 DNA is TGTGCCAGCAGTGAATTGTTGGCTAGCGGGGGGGCCGAAGAGACCCAGTACTTC.

Here the CDR3 DNA reads TGTGCCAGCAGCTCGCAATACGGAGATACGCAGTATTTT. This translates into CASSSQYGDTQYF. The V and J genes are TRBV7-9 and TRBJ2-3, with D uncertain. Per germline, CDR1 SEHNR and CDR2 FQNEAQ (reference sequence). The CDR3 totals 13 residues. The V gene lost 4 bases and the J gene lost 5 bases, with 10 bases spanning the gap.

The chain recombines TRBV20-1 with TRBJ1-4; 7 nucleotides agree with TRBD1. CDR1 is DFQATT, CDR2 SNEGSKA, per germline (reference sequence). V dropped 5 bases and J dropped 6; count of bases not matched to a gene: 9. This CDR3 has 14 amino acids. CDR3 DNA sequence: TGCAGTGCTTCGCGACAGGGTGGGGATGAAAAACTGTTTTTT. Its protein product is CSASRQGGDEKLFF.

The V and J genes are TRBV19 and TRBJ2-7; D call uncertain. Between the trimmed V and J ends, which lost 1 base and 0 bases, there was a span of 10 bases. The CDR3 spans 15 residues. Germline CDR1 and CDR2: LNHDA and SQIVND (reference sequence). DNA for the CDR3: TGTGCCAGTAGTATAGTCAGTAGCTTCTCCTACGAGCAGTACTTC. Translating gives CASSIVSSFSYEQYF.

The sample holds one count of this clonotype. The chain uses TRBV6-2 or TRBV6-3 and TRBJ2-7, with 8 nucleotides matching TRBD2. Germline CDR1 reads MNHEY; CDR2 reads SVGEGT. The CDR3 is made up of 14 amino acids. Trimming at V came to 8 bases and at J to 2 bases, leaving 8 bases not matched to a gene. CDR3: CASLRTSGPYEQYF. The CDR3 nucleotides read TGTGCCAGCCTCCGAACTAGCGGCCCCTACGAGCAGTACTTC.

The J gene is TRBJ2-7, the V gene TRBV6-6; D is undetermined. CDR1 is MNHNY and CDR2 is SVGAGI in the germline V gene (reference sequence). V gave up 6 bases and J gave up 6 bases, with 6 bases separating them. The CDR3 contains 10 residues. The CDR3 DNA sequence: TGTGCCAGCAGCGCTGTCGAGCAGTACTTC. Amino acid sequence: CASSAVEQYF.

This chain joins TRBV25-1 and TRBJ1-6; unclear D gene. This CDR3 spans 13 amino acids. Germline V gene sequence: CDR1 MGHDK, CDR2 SYGVNS. Deletions cut 3 bases from V and 9 bases from J, with 9 bases between. The CDR3 sequence is CASSDGSGSPLHF. The CDR3 nucleotides are TGTGCCAGCAGTGACGGAAGTGGTTCACCCCTCCACTTT. The full variable domain, completed using reference TRBV25-1 and TRBJ1-6, is EADIYQTPRYLVIGTGKKITLECSQTMGHDKMYWYQQDPGMELHLIHYSYGVNSTEKGDLSSESTVSRIRTEHFPLTLESARPSHTSQYLCASSDGSGSPLHFGNGTRLTVT.

This clonotype was seen once. V is TRBV13 and J is TRBJ2-1; D is perhaps TRBD1 (6 bases). V dropped 0 bases and J dropped 5 bases, with 14 bases sitting between them. The germline V gene encodes CDR1 PRHDT and CDR2 FYEKMQ (reference sequence). This CDR3 has 16 amino acids. The CDR3 is CASSLGQTGANNEQFF. CDR3 DNA sequence: TGTGCCAGCAGCTTAGGGCAGACAGGAGCAAACAATGAGCAGTTCTTC.

The chain has TRBV7-2 and TRBJ2-3; 8 positions match TRBD2. Germline V gene sequence: CDR1 SGHTA, CDR2 FQGNSA. Trimming took 4 bases from V and 3 from J; bases not matched to a gene: 6. The CDR3 covers 15 residues. The CDR3 sequence: CASSSRTSLTDTQYF. The CDR3 DNA reads TGTGCCAGCAGCTCCCGGACTAGCCTGACAGATACGCAGTATTTT.

The V and J genes are TRBV3-1 and TRBJ2-2, with D perhaps matching TRBD2 (6 bases). Germline V gives CDR1 LGHDT, CDR2 YNNKEL (reference sequence). V lost 1 base to trimming and J lost 4 bases, with 19 bases between them. This CDR3 region has 18 residues. In nucleotides, the CDR3 is TGTGCCAGCAGCCAAGTCTTATCGGGGGAATTCATCACCGGGGAGCTGTTTTTT. This codes for CASSQVLSGEFITGELFF.

This chain links TRBV4-1 with TRBJ2-1; 9 bases are a match to TRBD1. Germline V lookup: CDR1 MGHRA, CDR2 YSYEKL. The junction had 8 bases not matched to a gene; V was cut back by 4 bases and J by 7 bases. The CDR3 contains 15 residues. The CDR3 loop reads CASSRAGTGWNEQFF. DNA of the CDR3: TGCGCCAGCAGCCGTGCCGGGACAGGGTGGAATGAGCAGTTCTTC.

The CDR3 DNA follows: TGTGCCAGCAGCTTGGGGGGCGGCTACGAGCAGTACTTC. The encoded protein is CASSLGGGYEQYF. The chain recombines TRBV7-6 with TRBJ2-7; D may match TRBD1 or TRBD2 (6 bases each). Trimming shortened V by 3 bases and J by 3 bases, and 9 bases separated the two germline ends. The V gene's germline CDR1 is SGHVS and CDR2 FNYEAQ. This CDR3 has 13 amino acids.

V usage is TRBV7-9 and J usage is TRBJ2-7; D perhaps matches TRBD1 (5 bases). Germline CDR1 and CDR2: SEHNR and FQNEAQ (reference sequence). The CDR3 has 14 amino acids. V was cut by 5 bases and J by 2 bases, with 13 bases left in between. The CDR3, as DNA: TGTGCCAGCAGCCAGGGTGAAAGGCCCTACGAGCAGTACTTC. Amino acid sequence: CASSQGERPYEQYF.

This chain joins TRBV2 and TRBJ2-5, with 7 bases lining up with TRBD2. The CDR3 consists of 16 residues. V shed 3 bases, J shed 0 bases, and the junction held 7 bases outside the gene matches. The V gene's germline CDR1 is SNHLY and CDR2 FYNNEI. CDR3 DNA: TGTGCCAGCAGTGAGGGACTAATGATAGACCAAGAGACCCAGTACTTC. This codes for CASSEGLMIDQETQYF.

The chain recombines TRBV3-1 with TRBJ2-5; no firm D call. The CDR3 spans 15 residues. Trimming pared 0 bases from V and 1 base from J, leaving 9 bases between. The germline gives CDR1 LGHDT, CDR2 YNNKEL (reference sequence). The CDR3 is CASSQDAGGQETQYF. CDR3 DNA sequence: TGTGCCAGCAGCCAAGACGCCGGCGGCCAAGAGACCCAGTACTTC.